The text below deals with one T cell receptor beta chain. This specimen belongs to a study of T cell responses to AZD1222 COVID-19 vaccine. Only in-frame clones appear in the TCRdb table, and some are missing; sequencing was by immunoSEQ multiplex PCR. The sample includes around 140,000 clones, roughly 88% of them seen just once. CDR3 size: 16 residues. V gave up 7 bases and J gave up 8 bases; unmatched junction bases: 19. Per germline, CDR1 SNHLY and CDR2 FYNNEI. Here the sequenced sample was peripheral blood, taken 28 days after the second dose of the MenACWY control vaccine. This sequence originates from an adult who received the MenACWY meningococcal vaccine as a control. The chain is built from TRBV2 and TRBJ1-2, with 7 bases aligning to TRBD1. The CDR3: CASNTAGTVPLTGYTF. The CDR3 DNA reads TGTGCCAGCAATACAGCTGGGACAGTCCCCTTGACCGGCTACACCTTC.